The T cell receptor beta chain under discussion was sequenced for a study of T cells in Graves' hyperthyroidism and ophthalmopathy (dated by TCRdb to about 2019). In the study overall: Peripheral blood samples were taken at the time of initial diagnosis, prior to any treatment. To identify TCR V-J signatures that set the groups apart, the researchers used a discovery cohort of more than 95 patients, made up of 43 with Graves' ophthalmopathy and approximately 57 with stable Graves' hyperthyroidism. Prospective prediction of ophthalmopathy was tested in an independent validation cohort consisting of 18 hyperthyroidism patients and more than 15 patients who later progressed to ophthalmopathy. The roughly 90 discovery patients were divided at random into training and test sets in a 7:3 ratio. Thyroid tissue and blood T-cell repertoires from about 6 Graves' hyperthyroidism patients were also compared in the study. Following sampling, methimazole starting at 30 mg daily was given to hyperthyroidism patients, and high-dose intravenous methylprednisolone was given to ophthalmopathy patients. The paper reports TCR Vbeta CDR3 sequencing of some 140 peripheral blood samples: 43 ophthalmopathy, roughly 80 hyperthyroidism and approximately 17 progressor patients. What the work shows at the level of the full study, not this receptor alone: In validation, the model predicted progression to ophthalmopathy a median of 6.5 months before onset, with around 70% sensitivity and about 75% specificity. Most expanded thyroid clonotypes (frequency above 0.001) were also detected in blood, suggesting blood repertoires may reflect thyroid immune responses. A 13 V-J signature model separated ophthalmopathy from stable hyperthyroidism, with approximately 87% sensitivity and about 81% specificity in cross-validation and 80%/75% in testing. Sample size was not statistically predetermined, and investigators were not blinded to group allocation.

The TCR beta CDR3 regions were amplified from RNA transcripts. The first round of RT-PCR for the TCR CDR3 was performed with the HTBI primer set and the Qiagen OneStep RT-PCR kit. A second multiplex PCR round built the libraries, followed by size selection and purification. Sequencing of the libraries was done on an Illumina HiSeq2000 using paired-end 100 bp reads. Regarding the original processing steps: SOAPnuke was used to process the raw data, removing reads that contained adapters or uncalled bases, had a mean Phred below 15, or lacked an exact match to the constant primer or identifier. High-quality paired reads were merged with COPE v1.2.5, and unique nucleotide sequences were defined as clonotypes. MiTCR v1.1 was used to align the clonotypes against IMGT TRBV, TRBD and TRBJ reference segments. Analysis was restricted to V-J combinations with a frequency above 0.0001, which covered 98% to 99.2% of repertoires. The TCS score was defined as the ratio of F50 (clonal expansion) to E x V (chaos), calculated using BLOSUM62-based TCRdist between CDR3 peptides within each V-J. Welch's t-statistics and random forest reduced roughly 530 V-J features to roughly 13, which were used in a naive Bayes classifier (R e1071). TCRdb reprocessed the public reads (quality trimming at Q25 with fastp, clone calling with MiXCR) and kept in-frame beta chains. Rows matching on CDR3 protein sequence are summarized as one entry with the most common DNA and genes. TCRdb, rather than the study authors, made the V and J calls. The sample yields more than 300,000 distinct CDR3 sequences; more than 11% were counted once. The ten largest make up 20% to 25% of the sample.

The CDR3, from cysteine to phenylalanine, totals 13 residues. Only the CDR3 region is kept as DNA, spanning 39 bases read in frame from base 1. V is pared back by 0 bases and J by 9 bases, with 11 bases lying between the germline termini. The germline V gene encodes CDR1 KGHSH and CDR2 LQKENI. Graves' hyperthyroidism was defined as stable when no progression to ophthalmopathy occurred over 18 months of follow-up. Hyperthyroidism patients were newly diagnosed, with disease duration under 2 months, and aged 18 to 65 years. Any patient with an uncontrolled infection, another autoimmune disease, pregnancy or lactation was excluded. Diagnoses were based on clinical symptoms, serum thyroxine and TRAb, thyroid ultrasound and orbital computed tomography. Ficoll-Paque density gradient centrifugation was used to isolate PBMCs from around 10 ml of fresh peripheral blood. Trizol reagent was used to extract total RNA, and RNA quality was then checked on an Agilent 2100 Bioanalyzer.

A remark on this clonotype: The specificity of this receptor is unknown. Per-base qualities were not stored, and no clone one base away is much larger.

The material sequenced was blood. The rearranged chain carries TRBV18 and TRBJ1-1; a confident D gene designation cannot be given. This receptor was taken from a woman aged 25 to 45 with Graves' hyperthyroidism. Read as DNA, the sequence is TGTGCCAGCTCACCACCGGCTGTTTCGAAAGCTTTCTTT. This is translated as CASSPPAVSKAFF.